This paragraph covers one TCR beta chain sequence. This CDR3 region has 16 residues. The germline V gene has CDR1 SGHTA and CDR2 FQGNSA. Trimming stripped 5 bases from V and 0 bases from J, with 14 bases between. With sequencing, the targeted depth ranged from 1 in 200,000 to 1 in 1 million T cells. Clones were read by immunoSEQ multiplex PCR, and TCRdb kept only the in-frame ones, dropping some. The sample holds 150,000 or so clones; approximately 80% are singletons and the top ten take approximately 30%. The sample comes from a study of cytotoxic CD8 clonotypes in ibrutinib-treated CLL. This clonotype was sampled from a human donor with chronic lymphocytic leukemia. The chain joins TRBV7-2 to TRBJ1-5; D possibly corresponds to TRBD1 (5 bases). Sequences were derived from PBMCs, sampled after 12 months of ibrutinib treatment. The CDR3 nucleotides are TGTGCCAGCAGCCCCTTGGCAGGGTATAGCAATCAGCCCCAGCATTTT. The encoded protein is CASSPLAGYSNQPQHF.